What follows are 23 T cell receptor beta chains derived from one specimen sequenced in a study of T cell repertoires in cytomegalovirus infection. TCRdb recomputed calls from the reads with MiXCR, one row per CDR3 protein. The table has around 710,000 distinct CDR3 sequences, 25% to 30% seen once. What these receptors recognize is not known. Source: cultured CD8+ T cells from PBMCs, taken from culture after CMV antigen stimulation. These receptors all stem from a human donor in good health (CMV status not recorded). Some clones in this sample may be carry-over from other donors' samples.

This clonotype was seen a handful of times. The rearrangement uses TRBV6-2 or TRBV6-3 and TRBJ1-6; D possibly corresponds to TRBD1 (5 bases). The ends were cut back, 3 bases at V and 0 bases at J, with 9 bases in the middle. CDR3 length equals 16 residues. Germline CDR1 reads MNHEY; CDR2 reads SVGEGT. This CDR3 reads CASSYRGSSYNSPLHF. In DNA, the CDR3 is TGTGCCAGCAGTTATCGGGGGAGCTCCTATAATTCACCCCTCCACTTT.

The J gene is TRBJ2-7, the V gene TRBV28, with 7 positions matching TRBD1. This CDR3 contains 13 residues. Trimming at V came to 6 bases and at J to 1 base, leaving 3 bases not matched to a gene. Germline CDR1 MDHEN, CDR2 SYDVKM. The CDR3 here is CASRRDSSYEQYV. The CDR3 DNA reads as TGTGCCAGCAGGAGGGACAGTTCCTACGAGCAGTACGTC.

This clonotype was picked up a small number of times. The CDR3 coding sequence is TGTGCCGGCGGGACTCCCACCGGGGAGCTGTTTTTT. Translating gives CAGGTPTGELFF. The chain combines TRBV3-1 with TRBJ2-2, with D maybe TRBD2 (6 bases). From germline, CDR1 is LGHDT and CDR2 YNNKEL (reference sequence). Trimming pared 11 bases from V and 4 bases from J, leaving 11 bases between. The CDR3 has 12 amino acids.

This clonotype was counted a few times. This sequence joins TRBV10-3 and TRBJ2-3, with 7 bases aligning to TRBD1. CDR1 ENHRY and CDR2 SYGVKD come from the germline V gene. V was pared by 0 bases and J by 0 bases, with 21 bases of the junction left unmatched. This CDR3 is built from 22 residues. The CDR3 region is CAISESLGWDSRITASTDTQYF. The CDR3 region has the DNA TGTGCCATCAGTGAGTCGCTCGGATGGGACAGTAGAATAACAGCTAGCACAGATACGCAGTATTTT.

This clonotype was observed a few times. V is TRBV12-3 or TRBV12-4 and J is TRBJ1-1; maybe TRBD1 (5 bases). CDR3 length: 16 amino acids. The V and J ends lost 6 bases and 0 bases respectively, with 17 bases between them. The CDR3: CASSLGPTDLNTEAFF. The CDR3 DNA follows: TGTGCCAGCAGCCTGGGGCCAACAGACCTGAACACTGAAGCTTTCTTT.

The chain couples TRBV3-1 to TRBJ2-5, with no clear D. Germline V gene lookup returns CDR1 LGHDT and CDR2 YNNKEL (reference sequence). Trimming removed 2 bases at V and 4 bases at J, with 14 bases between. The CDR3 length is 15 residues. CDR3 residues: CASSQSAPGAETQYF. The CDR3 DNA follows: TGTGCCAGCAGCCAAAGTGCGCCGGGTGCAGAGACCCAGTACTTC.

This clonotype was seen a few times. This chain links TRBV4-1 with TRBJ2-1; perhaps TRBD1 as D (6 bases). Germline loops: CDR1 MGHRA, CDR2 YSYEKL. This CDR3 comprises 16 residues. V lost 0 bases to trimming and J lost 2 bases, with 11 bases between them. The CDR3 coding sequence is TGCGCCAGCAGCCAAGATTTGGACAGTCCCTACAATGAGCAGTTCTTC. Translation: CASSQDLDSPYNEQFF.

The chain carries TRBV19 and TRBJ1-5, with TRBD1 as a possible D gene (5 bases). Germline V gives CDR1 LNHDA, CDR2 SQIVND (reference sequence). With 5 bases removed from V and 0 bases from J, the gap between germline ends came to 11 bases. The CDR3 contains 15 residues. For the CDR3, the DNA is TGTGCCAGTAGTCCCCAGGGTTTTAGCAATCAGCCCCAGCATTTT. It translates to CASSPQGFSNQPQHF.

As to this clonotype: At one of its ends the junction is not consistent with the germline gene, which may arise from a read error. The CDR3 is CASSSTGTPDAQYF. CDR3 nucleotide sequence: TGTGCTAGCAGCTCAACCGGGACACCCGATGCCCAGTACTTC. V is TRBV7-7 and J is TRBJ2-5; D possibly corresponds to TRBD1 (6 bases). Germline CDR1 SSHAT, CDR2 FNYEAQ (reference sequence). CDR3 length: 14 amino acids.

This clonotype was picked up a small number of times. The chain couples TRBV6-6 to TRBJ1-6; TRBD1 agrees at 7 bases. Germline CDR1 is MNHNY and CDR2 is SVGAGI (reference sequence). The length of the CDR3 is 15 residues. V was pared by 6 bases and J by 3 bases, with 5 bases of the junction left unmatched. The CDR3 spells CASRQGRNYNSPLHF. DNA of the CDR3: TGTGCCAGCAGACAGGGGCGCAACTATAATTCACCCCTCCACTTT.

This clonotype has only a few counts. The genes are TRBV7-6 and TRBJ2-7; 8 positions agree with TRBD2. With V trimmed by 6 bases and J by 1 base, 8 bases remained unmatched. Germline-derived CDR1 and CDR2 are SGHVS and FNYEAQ. This CDR3 region has 15 residues. Here the CDR3 reads CASRQLAETSYEQYF. The CDR3 DNA follows: TGTGCCAGCAGACAACTAGCGGAGACTTCCTACGAGCAGTACTTC.

This clonotype was detected only a few times. The chain links TRBV4-1 to TRBJ2-7; 7 nucleotides agree with TRBD1. Germline CDR1 is MGHRA and CDR2 is YSYEKL. This CDR3 is 15 amino acids long. The V gene end was trimmed by 3 bases and the J gene end by 2 bases; junction bases not matched to a gene: 7. The CDR3 region has the DNA TGCGCCAGCAGCCACAACAGGGGAACCCCCTACGAGCAGTACTTC. Translated: CASSHNRGTPYEQYF.

This clonotype was detected many times. The V and J genes are TRBV5-5 and TRBJ2-1; D call uncertain. Germline CDR1 reads SGHKS; CDR2 reads YYEKEE (reference sequence). V lost 5 bases, J lost 8 bases, and 11 bases lay in between. The CDR3 is 12 amino acids. Here the CDR3 DNA reads TGTGCCAGCAGTTTAGTTGGTTATGAGCAGTTCTTC. Amino acids: CASSLVGYEQFF.

The chain is built from TRBV19 and TRBJ1-1; TRBD1 is a possible D gene (6 bases). Trimming pared 8 bases from V and 0 bases from J, leaving 10 bases between. CDR3 length equals 13 residues. Germline lookup yields CDR1 LNHDA and CDR2 SQIVND (reference sequence). This chain's CDR3 is CASDTGMNTEAFF. The CDR3 nucleotides are TGTGCCAGTGATACAGGGATGAACACTGAAGCTTTCTTT. The whole variable domain, filled in from reference TRBV19 and TRBJ1-1, reads DGGITQSPKYLFRKEGQNVTLSCEQNLNHDAMYWYRQDPGQGLRLIYYSQIVNDFQKGDIAEGYSVSREKKESFPLTVTSAQKNPTAFYLCASDTGMNTEAFFGQGTRLTVV.

This chain links TRBV25-1 with TRBJ2-3, with 9 bases that match TRBD1. The length of the CDR3 is 17 residues. V trimming: 0 bases; J trimming: 4 bases; junction bases outside the gene matches: 8. Germline CDR1 reads MGHDK; CDR2 reads SYGVNS. The CDR3 DNA reads as TGTGCCAGCAGTGAATATACACTGGGGACAGGGTCAGATACGCAGTATTTT. Protein sequence: CASSEYTLGTGSDTQYF.

This clonotype was seen at least ten times. V usage is TRBV7-9 and J usage is TRBJ2-7, with a possible D match to TRBD2 (5 bases). Germline V lookup: CDR1 SEHNR, CDR2 FQNEAQ (reference sequence). The CDR3 extends over 12 amino acids. The V end lost 1 base, the J end lost 9 bases, and 10 bases lay between the germline ends. The CDR3 here is CASSLVEVLQYF. DNA for the CDR3: TGTGCCAGCAGCTTAGTGGAGGTGCTGCAGTACTTC.

This clonotype was observed a few times. The chain couples TRBV4-1 to TRBJ2-7, with D possibly being TRBD1 (5 bases). V lost 0 bases and J 0 bases, leaving 15 bases between the germline ends. Germline V gene lookup returns CDR1 MGHRA and CDR2 YSYEKL. The CDR3 runs 17 residues. CDR3 region: CASSQDPVGQGSYEQYF. In DNA, the CDR3 is TGCGCCAGCAGCCAAGATCCCGTTGGTCAGGGCTCCTACGAGCAGTACTTC.

The chain combines TRBV4-2 with TRBJ2-1, with 8 bases aligning to TRBD2. With V trimmed by 0 bases and J by 4 bases, 8 bases remained unmatched. Per the germline V gene, CDR1 is LGHNA and CDR2 is YNFKEQ. The length of the CDR3 is 17 residues. The CDR3 DNA reads TGTGCCAGCAGCCAAGAGCTCTCCGGGGGGGCTTACAATGAGCAGTTCTTC. This codes for CASSQELSGGAYNEQFF.

This clonotype was recorded once. The CDR3 region has the DNA TGTGCCAGCAGTTTTCGGAGGAACCAAGAGACCCAGTACTTC. Translation: CASSFRRNQETQYF. J is TRBJ2-5 and V is TRBV27, with D possibly being TRBD2 (5 bases). Per germline, CDR1 MNHEY and CDR2 SMNVEV (reference sequence). The CDR3 runs to 14 residues. V was cut by 3 bases and J by 0 bases, with 8 bases left in between.

CDR3 nucleotide sequence: TGTGCCAGCAGCTGGGGACCGCGGAGCTCCTATAATTCACCCCTCCACTTT. Its translation: CASSWGPRSSYNSPLHF. The J gene is TRBJ1-6, the V gene TRBV7-6; D perhaps matches TRBD1 (5 bases). Germline values: CDR1 SGHVS, CDR2 FNYEAQ. This CDR3 is 17 amino acids long. Trimming stripped 4 bases from V and 0 bases from J, with 13 bases between.

This rearrangement joins TRBV6-2 or TRBV6-3 to TRBJ2-5, with 11 bases aligning to TRBD2. Losses at the gene ends were 2 bases for V and 3 bases for J; bases not matched to a gene: 2. The CDR3 runs to 15 residues. Germline CDR1 MNHEY, CDR2 SVGEGT. Here the CDR3 DNA reads TGTGCCAGCAGTTACCTGACTAGCGGGGAAGAGACCCAGTACTTC. It encodes CASSYLTSGEETQYF.

This clonotype appeared a few times. The chain is built from TRBV13 and TRBJ2-1; TRBD2 agrees at 9 bases. J was trimmed by 6 bases and V by 7 bases; bases with no gene match: 13. CDR3 length: 16 residues. Germline-derived CDR1 and CDR2 are PRHDT and FYEKMQ (reference sequence). Here the CDR3 reads CASNPGIAGVFNEQFF. The CDR3 nucleotides read TGTGCCAGCAACCCCGGAATAGCGGGGGTCTTCAATGAGCAGTTCTTC.

This clonotype was seen just once. This chain uses TRBV5-1 with TRBJ2-1; D is unclear. The CDR3 runs to 15 residues. Trimming took 7 bases from V and 0 from J, leaving 14 bases between them. Germline CDR1 reads SGHRS; CDR2 reads YFSETQ. Here the CDR3 reads CASRNGWSSYNEQFF. In DNA form, the CDR3 reads TGCGCCAGCCGGAACGGGTGGAGCTCCTACAATGAGCAGTTCTTC.